Below are 30 T cell receptor beta chains sequenced from a single sample in a study of OX40 agonist ivuxolimab in advanced cancers. The method was immunoSEQ multiplex PCR; TCRdb's version includes in-frame clones alone and lacks a portion of them. This sample has around 81,000 clones; 85% to 90% occur once, and the top ten carry more than 0.75%. Sequencing used CD4+ or CD8+ T cells sorted from blood, obtained in a trial of the OX40 agonist ivuxolimab. The source of these receptors is an adult with an advanced solid tumor such as melanoma, head and neck, liver or kidney cancer.

CDR3 residues: CASSLASPRESPLHF. The CDR3 DNA sequence: TGCGCCAGCAGCTTGGCCTCGCCGAGGGAATCACCCCTCCACTTT. The V call is TRBV5-1, the J call TRBJ1-6; D is ambiguous. Germline values: CDR1 SGHRS, CDR2 YFSETQ. Trimming cost V 0 bases and J 10 bases, with 14 bases left between them. CDR3 size: 15 residues. The variable domain in full, completed from reference TRBV5-1 and TRBJ1-6, reads KAGVTQTPRYLIKTRGQQVTLSCSPISGHRSVSWYQQTPGQGLQFLFEYFSETQRNKGNFPGRFSGRQFSNSRSEMNVSTLELGDSALYLCASSLASPRESPLHFGNGTRLTVT.

The genes are TRBV6-6 and TRBJ2-7; 8 positions agree with TRBD1. The CDR3 runs 14 residues. Trimming took 5 bases from V and 5 from J; bases not matched to a gene: 8. Germline loops: CDR1 MNHNY, CDR2 SVGAGI (reference sequence). The DNA for the CDR3 is TGTGCCAGCAGTCACACACGACAGGGGAACGAGCAGTACTTC. This gives the protein CASSHTRQGNEQYF.

This chain links TRBV19 with TRBJ2-7; TRBD1 matches at 8 bases. With 3 bases clipped from V and 2 bases from J, the junction kept 6 bases outside the gene matches. Germline V lookup: CDR1 LNHDA, CDR2 SQIVND (reference sequence). The CDR3 extends over 15 amino acids. DNA for the CDR3: TGTGCCAGTAGTATGTCTAGGGACAGGACCTACGAGCAGTACTTC. Protein sequence: CASSMSRDRTYEQYF.

This clone appeared a single time. The J gene is TRBJ2-7, the V gene TRBV6-5; no clear D gene. Trimming removed 5 bases at V and 3 bases at J, with 11 bases between. The germline CDR1 and CDR2 sequences are MNHEY and SVGAGI. This CDR3 is 13 amino acids long. The CDR3 DNA sequence: TGTGCCAGCAGTCAAACCCGCTACTACGAGCAGTACTTC. This encodes CASSQTRYYEQYF.

This clone was observed a handful of times. The CDR3 sequence is CASGNYEQYF. In DNA form, the CDR3 reads TGTGCCAGCGGGAATTACGAGCAGTACTTC. The chain couples TRBV28 to TRBJ2-7; D is unresolved. Germline values: CDR1 MDHEN, CDR2 SYDVKM. Trimming took off 8 bases at V and 4 bases at J, with 6 bases between the two ends. The CDR3 covers 10 residues.

This chain connects TRBV19 to TRBJ2-1; 10 nucleotides align to TRBD2. The junction had 3 bases not matched to a gene; V was cut back by 3 bases and J by 4 bases. The CDR3 length is 15 residues. CDR1 is LNHDA and CDR2 is SQIVND in the germline V gene (reference sequence). CDR3 DNA sequence: TGTGCCAGTAGTATCCGGACTAGCGGATACAATGAGCAGTTCTTC. This encodes CASSIRTSGYNEQFF.

The J gene is TRBJ2-7, the V gene TRBV7-9; D perhaps matches TRBD2 (5 bases). This CDR3 contains 15 residues. The germline V gene encodes CDR1 SEHNR and CDR2 FQNEAQ (reference sequence). V was trimmed by 0 bases and J by 7 bases, leaving 16 bases between them. The CDR3 DNA sequence: TGTGCCAGCAGCTTAGCGTGGGGAGCAAGAGATGAGCAGTACTTC. This gives the protein CASSLAWGARDEQYF.

V is TRBV27 and J is TRBJ2-7, with D hard to call. Trimming took off 0 bases at V and 0 bases at J, with 12 bases between the two ends. CDR3 size: 16 residues. Germline CDR1 and CDR2: MNHEY and SMNVEV (reference sequence). The DNA of the CDR3 is TGTGCCAGCAGTTTATCCGGCCTTTCGAGCTCCTACGAGCAGTACTTC. Translating it yields CASSLSGLSSSYEQYF.

This clone has a single count. The rearrangement uses TRBV7-9 and TRBJ2-2; weak D call: TRBD2 (6 bases). The V and J ends lost 6 bases and 2 bases respectively, with 16 bases between them. CDR1 SEHNR and CDR2 FQNEAQ come from the germline V gene (reference sequence). This CDR3 region has 16 residues. The CDR3 spells CASRLGAGSNTGELFF. The CDR3 nucleotides are TGTGCCAGCAGACTCGGGGCGGGGTCCAACACCGGGGAGCTGTTTTTT.

A single count supports this clone. The rearrangement links TRBV11-3 to TRBJ2-3, with D unclear. Looked up from germline, CDR1 is SGHNT and CDR2 is YENEEA. CDR3 length equals 11 residues. Deletions cut 4 bases from V and 6 bases from J, with 5 bases between. The CDR3 DNA reads as TGTGCCAGCAGCTCAGATGATACGCAGTATTTT. Its translation: CASSSDDTQYF.

This clone was found once. The chain uses TRBV28 and TRBJ1-6; possible D gene TRBD1, 5 bases. The V gene's germline CDR1 is MDHEN and CDR2 SYDVKM. This CDR3 has 12 residues. V lost 10 bases, J lost 6 bases, and 10 bases lay in between. The CDR3, as DNA: TGTGCCACCCAGGGCTCTAATTCACCCCTCCACTTT. This sequence encodes CATQGSNSPLHF.

The chain links TRBV9 to TRBJ2-3; perhaps TRBD2 as D (6 bases). The V end was cut by 0 bases, the J end by 1 base, with 12 bases between. Germline loops: CDR1 SGDLS, CDR2 YYNGEE. The CDR3 is 16 amino acids. In nucleotides, the CDR3 is TGTGCCAGCAGCGTAGAAGCGTCTAGCGGCACAGATACGCAGTATTTT. Residues: CASSVEASSGTDTQYF. Full variable domain (remainder filled in from reference TRBV9 and TRBJ2-3): DSGVTQTPKHLITATGQRVTLRCSPRSGDLSVYWYQQSLDQGLQFLIQYYNGEERAKGNILERFSAQQFPDLHSELNLSSLELGDSALYFCASSVEASSGTDTQYFGPGTRLTVL.

The CDR3 protein is CASSLGAAWGYTF. CDR3 nucleotide sequence: TGTGCCAGCAGCTTGGGGGCAGCCTGGGGCTACACCTTC. This chain joins TRBV5-4 and TRBJ1-2; D remains unclear. This CDR3 spans 13 amino acids. Germline V gene lookup returns CDR1 SGHNT and CDR2 YYREEE (reference sequence). Trimming cost V 0 bases and J 8 bases, with 11 bases left between them.

This chain uses TRBV19 with TRBJ1-1; 7 bases line up with TRBD1. The V segment lost 7 bases and the J segment 4 bases; nucleotides outside the gene matches: 6. The CDR3 runs to 13 residues. CDR1 is LNHDA and CDR2 is SQIVND in the germline V gene (reference sequence). DNA for the CDR3: TGTGCCAGTATAAACAGGGGAGCCACTGAAGCTTTCTTT. It is translated as CASINRGATEAFF.

The chain couples TRBV5-6 to TRBJ1-1; D unresolved. CDR1 and CDR2 from the germline V gene are SGHDT and YYEEEE. The CDR3 contains 15 residues. Between the trimmed V and J ends, which lost 0 bases and 0 bases, there was a span of 9 bases. The CDR3 loop is CASSLGLGMNTEAFF. The CDR3 coding sequence is TGTGCCAGCAGCTTGGGGTTAGGGATGAACACTGAAGCTTTCTTT.

The rearrangement joins TRBV18 to TRBJ2-5, with 9 positions matching TRBD1. The length of the CDR3 is 13 residues. Germline CDR1 reads KGHSH; CDR2 reads LQKENI. Unmatched junction bases numbered 4, after V lost 6 bases and J lost 5 bases. The CDR3 nucleotides are TGTGCCAGCTCGCTACAGGGGGCTGAGACCCAGTACTTC. Translating gives CASSLQGAETQYF.

This clone was found once. V gene TRBV6-5 combines with J gene TRBJ2-5; D remains unclear. Germline CDR1 is MNHEY and CDR2 is SVGAGI. The CDR3 is 13 residues long. The V and J ends lost 7 bases and 4 bases respectively, with 13 bases between them. The CDR3 is CASNAGVTETQYF. CDR3 in DNA: TGTGCCAGCAACGCAGGAGTTACAGAGACCCAGTACTTC.

The chain links TRBV5-8 to TRBJ2-7, with D hard to call. The V end lost 6 bases, the J end lost 0 bases, and 10 bases lay between the germline ends. CDR3 length: 13 residues. Germline CDR1 is SGHTS and CDR2 is YDEGEE. CDR3 in amino acids: CASTRTYSYEQYF. DNA of the CDR3: TGTGCCAGCACGCGCACGTACTCCTACGAGCAGTACTTC.

This clone appeared a few times. The V call is TRBV7-9, the J call TRBJ1-5; 10 bases are a match to TRBD1. Germline CDR1 SEHNR, CDR2 FQNEAQ (reference sequence). The CDR3 consists of 16 residues. V lost 7 bases, J lost 4 bases, and 10 bases stayed unmatched. The CDR3 protein is CASTKTQGQGNQPQHF. The CDR3 coding sequence is TGTGCCAGCACCAAAACCCAGGGACAGGGGAATCAGCCCCAGCATTTT.

The J gene is TRBJ2-7, the V gene TRBV6-5; either TRBD1 or TRBD2 may supply D (5 bases each). This CDR3 contains 14 residues. V was cut by 4 bases and J by 4 bases, with 14 bases left in between. Per germline, CDR1 MNHEY and CDR2 SVGAGI. CDR3 protein: CASSFRRETYEQYF. The CDR3 DNA reads as TGTGCCAGCAGTTTCCGCAGGGAGACGTACGAGCAGTACTTC.

The rearrangement links TRBV6-5 to TRBJ2-5, with 8 bases aligning to TRBD1. Looked up from germline, CDR1 is MNHEY and CDR2 is SVGAGI. The ends lost 0 bases at V and 7 bases at J; junction bases unmatched: 7. The CDR3 covers 15 residues. The CDR3, as DNA: TGTGCCAGCAGTTACTCTGACAGGGGATCGGGGACCCAGTACTTC. It codes for CASSYSDRGSGTQYF.

V usage is TRBV18 and J usage is TRBJ1-1, with D possibly matching TRBD1 (5 bases). In germline, CDR1 is KGHSH, CDR2 LQKENI. There are 14 residues in the CDR3. V lost 5 bases, J lost 6 bases, and 16 bases lay in between. CDR3 sequence: CASSVYGGGAEAFF. The CDR3 DNA sequence: TGTGCCAGCTCAGTATACGGGGGAGGCGCTGAAGCTTTCTTT.

The J gene is TRBJ2-1, the V gene TRBV15; 10 nucleotides agree with TRBD2. V shed 4 bases, J shed 2 bases, and the junction held 5 bases outside the gene matches. Looked up from germline, CDR1 is LNHNV and CDR2 is YYDKDF (reference sequence). This CDR3 has 16 amino acids. CDR3: CATSKGLAAAYNEQFF. DNA for the CDR3: TGTGCCACCAGCAAAGGACTAGCGGCCGCCTACAATGAGCAGTTCTTC.

The rearrangement uses TRBV11-1 and TRBJ2-7; D is undetermined. The length of the CDR3 is 11 residues. Germline CDR1 is SGHAT and CDR2 is FQDESV (reference sequence). The germline V and J ends were trimmed by 4 bases and 4 bases, with 5 bases remaining between them. CDR3 sequence reads: CASSSAYEQYF. Here the CDR3 DNA reads TGTGCCAGCAGCTCAGCTTACGAGCAGTACTTC.

This clone occurred a few times. One end of the junction is discordant with germline, which a read error may explain. The chain carries TRBV28 and TRBJ2-7, with 9 bases identical to TRBD2. This CDR3 contains 15 residues. The germline CDR1 and CDR2 sequences are MDHEN and SYDVKM. For the CDR3, the DNA is TGTGCCAGCAGTTTGGCCTCTTATCTAGCGGGGTCCGCCACTTTC. Translation gives CASSLASYLAGSATF.

The DNA for the CDR3 is TGTGCCAGCAGCCGGGACAGGGGTGAGGAGCAGTACTTC. It translates to CASSRDRGEEQYF. The chain carries TRBV6-5 and TRBJ2-7; 10 bases map to TRBD1. The CDR3 spans 13 residues. V shed 6 bases and J 7 bases; nucleotides not matched to a gene: 6. The germline V gene encodes CDR1 MNHEY and CDR2 SVGAGI.

The rearrangement uses TRBV10-3 and TRBJ2-1; 9 bases fit TRBD1. The V and J ends lost 3 bases and 5 bases, in that order; junction bases with no gene match: 2. Germline-derived CDR1 and CDR2 are ENHRY and SYGVKD. The CDR3 has 14 residues. CDR3 region: CAISDRQGDNEQFF. In nucleotides, the CDR3 is TGTGCCATCAGTGACAGACAGGGGGACAATGAGCAGTTCTTC.

The chain uses TRBV12-5 and TRBJ2-5; TRBD1 matches 8 bases. CDR1 is LGHNT, CDR2 FRNRAP, per germline. V gave up 4 bases and J gave up 5 bases; unmatched junction bases: 6. This CDR3 contains 14 residues. The CDR3 bases are TGTGCTAGTGGTTCGTGGGACAGGCTCGAGACCCAGTACTTC. Its protein is CASGSWDRLETQYF.

The chain carries TRBV25-1 and TRBJ2-2; D might be TRBD1 or TRBD2, each matching 5 bases. V lost 7 bases and J 5 bases, leaving 14 bases between the germline ends. Germline CDR1 is MGHDK and CDR2 is SYGVNS. The CDR3 is made up of 14 amino acids. Here the CDR3 DNA reads TGTGCCAGCATGAACGGGTGGGGGACCGGGGAGCTGTTTTTT. Translation gives CASMNGWGTGELFF.

The V call is TRBV19, the J call TRBJ1-5; D is possibly TRBD1 (5 bases). Trimming removed 4 bases from V and 2 bases from J, with 9 bases in between. CDR1 is LNHDA, CDR2 SQIVND, per germline (reference sequence). The CDR3 extends over 14 amino acids. The DNA for the CDR3 is TGTGCCAGTAGTAGGGGGTCGGGCAATCAGCCCCAGCATTTT. Its translation: CASSRGSGNQPQHF.